The T cell receptor (beta chain) under discussion was sequenced for a study of T cells in Graves' hyperthyroidism and ophthalmopathy. The study, taken as a whole, reports: The model forecast ophthalmopathy, anticipating it by a median about 7 months before onset. Separating ophthalmopathy from stable hyperthyroidism was achieved by a 13 V-J model. Most expanded thyroid clonotypes above 0.001 also appeared in blood.

CDR1 ENHRY and CDR2 SYGVKD come from the germline V gene. The length of the CDR3 is 13 residues. The TCR beta CDR3 regions underwent amplification using RNA transcripts as the source. Primed by the HTBI set, a first-round RT-PCR was run on the TCR CDR3. Each CDR3 protein gets one entry after TCRdb re-called the multiplex PCR reads with MiXCR. Counted here are about 700,000 distinct CDR3 sequences, 45% occurring once; the ten biggest clones make up about 7.2%. Worth noting for this clonotype: Its specificity is not known. The junction shows a germline mismatch at one end, possibly a read error.

Source material: peripheral blood or thyroid tissue (not recorded which). The clonotype was recovered from an adult man with Graves' disease, either hyperthyroidism or ophthalmopathy (not recorded which). V is TRBV10-3 and J is TRBJ2-2; D not resolved. The CDR3 loop reads CASSVPNTGELFF. CDR3 DNA: TGTGCCAGCAGTGTTCCGAACACCGGGGAGCTGTTTTTT.